A single T cell receptor beta chain is shown here with its context. Its antigen is unidentified. Germline CDR1 and CDR2: SGHTS and YDEGEE. V was clipped by 0 bases and J by 2 bases, with 21 bases between them. This CDR3 comprises 19 residues. This sample is part of a study of radiotherapy plus CTLA-4 blockade in lung cancer. Study-level background: Around a sixth of patients responded objectively, and about 33% achieved disease control. Study-level findings and limits: TCR clones of tumor origin grew in blood after radiotherapy plus ipilimumab. The best predictor of response was reported to be early blood T cell clone dynamics, with interferon-beta.

Enrolled patients, whose metastatic non-small-cell lung cancer was chemo-refractory, received focal radiation plus CTLA-4 blockade with ipilimumab. TCRdb's table, derived via immunoSEQ multiplex PCR, lists solely in-frame clones and lacks some. The sample has tens of thousands of clones; around 69% are singletons. The input for sequencing was peripheral blood, taken from a patient treated with radiotherapy plus ipilimumab. This TCR was sampled from a human donor with non-small cell lung cancer who had stable disease on radiotherapy plus ipilimumab. The V call is TRBV5-8, the J call TRBJ1-5; D gene uncertain. CDR3 nucleotides: TGTGCCAGCAGCTTGGTCACGGGAACGGTTTTTTTGGGCAATCAGCCCCAGCATTTT. It encodes CASSLVTGTVFLGNQPQHF.